The sequence of this TCR beta chain was determined in a study of early stage breast cancer tumors. The wider study: Roughly 8 ER+/PR+/HER2- tumors were invasive ductal; a few were invasive lobular.

The CDR3 loop spans 14 amino acids. The trim removed 3 bases at V and 6 bases at J, leaving 7 bases unmatched. Germline V lookup: CDR1 GTSNPN, CDR2 SVGIG (reference sequence). Concerning this clone itself: The antigen is not known.

Tumor samples used roughly 17-55 mg of diced tissue. Study-wide results and limits: Compared with adjacent normal breast tissue, tumors showed around 2.7-fold greater T cell density and higher clonality.

Libraries were prepared by immunoSEQ multiplex PCR; TCRdb keeps only in-frame clonotypes and omits some of them. The sample consists of about 31,000 clones, over 70% of them appearing once. The V gene is TRBV30, the J gene TRBJ2-2, with TRBD1 matching over 7 bases. The clonotype comes from a person aged 30-39 years with breast cancer. The specimen was breast tumor tissue. CDR3 sequence: CAWSRGISAGELFF. The DNA of the CDR3 is TGTGCCTGGAGCAGGGGGATTTCGGCCGGGGAGCTGTTTTTT.